The 9 T cell receptor beta chains below all came from one sample that was sequenced in a study of blood T cell repertoires in COVID-19. This table comes from immunoSEQ multiplex PCR, and its TCRdb copy is limited to in-frame clones, with some not included. This sample yields 95,000 to 130,000 clones, of which roughly four fifths are seen a single time; 7.5% belongs to the top ten. The sequenced sample consisted of peripheral blood. The receptor set was obtained from a man between 65 and 79 years old with active or convalescent COVID-19.

V usage is TRBV11-3 and J usage is TRBJ1-2; possible D gene TRBD1, 6 bases. The V end was cut by 5 bases, the J end by 2 bases, with 9 bases between. The CDR3 length is 13 residues. Germline loops: CDR1 SGHNT, CDR2 YENEEA. This CDR3 reads CASSEGGNYGYTF. CDR3 DNA: TGTGCCAGCAGCGAGGGGGGGAACTATGGCTACACCTTC.

The J gene is TRBJ1-6, the V gene TRBV5-8; 7 bases are shared with TRBD1. The trim removed 4 bases at V and 7 bases at J, leaving 2 bases unmatched. CDR1 SGHTS and CDR2 YDEGEE come from the germline V gene. There are 13 residues in the CDR3. In nucleotides, the CDR3 is TGTGCCAGCAGCCGACAGGGAAATTCACCCCTCCACTTT. It translates to CASSRQGNSPLHF.

This clone was seen once. The V call is TRBV28, the J call TRBJ2-4; 11 nucleotides match TRBD1. The CDR3 contains 14 residues. Trimming at V came to 5 bases and at J to 7 bases, leaving 4 bases not matched to a gene. Germline-derived CDR1 and CDR2 are MDHEN and SYDVKM. This chain's CDR3 is CASSTGQGANIQYF. CDR3 sequence (DNA): TGTGCCAGCAGTACAGGACAGGGGGCGAACATTCAGTACTTC.

CDR3 coding DNA: TGTGCCAGCAGTTTTCGGACTGAAGCTTTCTTT. Its translation is CASSFRTEAFF. This chain uses TRBV28 with TRBJ1-1; D gene uncertain. The V end was cut by 3 bases, the J end by 5 bases, with 4 bases between. The germline gives CDR1 MDHEN, CDR2 SYDVKM. The CDR3 spans 11 residues.

This clone was recorded a few times. V is TRBV2 and J is TRBJ1-6; TRBD1 aligns across 7 bases. This CDR3 comprises 14 residues. CDR1 is SNHLY and CDR2 is FYNNEI in the germline V gene. V was pared by 6 bases and J by 14 bases, with 13 bases of the junction left unmatched. The CDR3 loop reads CASRPTGTTPTLHF. CDR3 nucleotides: TGTGCCAGCAGGCCGACAGGGACCACCCCCACCCTCCACTTT.

This clone has just one count. The chain has TRBV6-5 and TRBJ1-1; 8 bases are a match to TRBD1. V shed 7 bases and J 4 bases; nucleotides not matched to a gene: 8. CDR1 is MNHEY, CDR2 SVGAGI, per germline. The CDR3 is made up of 14 amino acids. The CDR3 spells CASILGQGPTEAFF. The DNA of the CDR3 is TGTGCCAGCATCCTCGGACAGGGCCCCACTGAAGCTTTCTTT.

The genes are TRBV2 and TRBJ2-1; 8 nucleotides agree with TRBD2. With V trimmed by 7 bases and J by 0 bases, 2 bases remained unmatched. The CDR3 consists of 14 residues. CDR1 SNHLY and CDR2 FYNNEI come from the germline V gene. CDR3 in DNA: TGTGCCAGCACCCGGGGGGGCTCCTACAATGAGCAGTTCTTC. Translating gives CASTRGGSYNEQFF.

This rearrangement joins TRBV4-2 to TRBJ1-2, with TRBD1 matching 9 bases. The CDR3 contains 15 residues. The V segment lost 8 bases and the J segment 7 bases; nucleotides outside the gene matches: 14. Germline assignment: CDR1 LGHNA and CDR2 YNFKEQ. CDR3 coding DNA: TGTGCCAGCGGTGACCCGGGACAGGGTCGGTCTGGCTACACCTTC. It specifies CASGDPGQGRSGYTF.

V and J are TRBV19 and TRBJ1-5, with D possibly TRBD1 on 5 matching bases. CDR1 is LNHDA and CDR2 is SQIVND in the germline V gene (reference sequence). The CDR3 sequence is 15 residues long. V was trimmed by 1 base and J by 0 bases, leaving 7 bases between them. CDR3 residues: CASSIGGYSNQPQHF. The CDR3 DNA sequence: TGTGCCAGTAGTATAGGGGGCTATAGCAATCAGCCCCAGCATTTT. Complete variable domain (other parts from reference TRBV19 and TRBJ1-5): DGGITQSPKYLFRKEGQNVTLSCEQNLNHDAMYWYRQDPGQGLRLIYYSQIVNDFQKGDIAEGYSVSREKKESFPLTVTSAQKNPTAFYLCASSIGGYSNQPQHFGDGTRLSIL.